The 5 T cell receptor beta chains listed next were all sequenced from one sample in a study of T-cell reconstitution after alpha-beta-depleted transplantation in children. Preparation of the TCRbeta library was carried out with unique molecular identifiers. TCRdb processed the PCR reads anew with MiXCR; each CDR3 protein has one entry. The sample records around 380,000 distinct CDR3 sequences, under 13% being singletons. The specimen comprised PBMCs from the stem cell graft donor, sampled from the stem cell graft. Receptor source: a human donor who donated a stem cell graft to a child with acute myeloid leukemia.

This clonotype appeared a few times. This chain uses TRBV12-3 or TRBV12-4 with TRBJ2-2; no clear D. This CDR3 has 14 amino acids. V was clipped by 2 bases and J by 1 base, with 5 bases between them. The CDR3 here is CASSLTKNTGELFF. CDR3 nucleotides: TGTGCCAGCAGTTTAACTAAGAACACCGGGGAGCTGTTTTTT.

This clonotype was seen more than once but under ten times. V gene TRBV29-1 combines with J gene TRBJ1-4; D is ambiguous. With 4 bases removed from V and 7 bases from J, the gap between germline ends came to 10 bases. Germline CDR1 is SQVTM and CDR2 is ANQGSEA. The CDR3 covers 12 residues. CDR3: CSVGGSGEKLFF. The CDR3 DNA follows: TGCAGCGTTGGAGGCTCAGGTGAAAAACTGTTTTTT.

The chain recombines TRBV20-1 with TRBJ2-7; 7 nucleotides line up with TRBD2. CDR3 size: 13 residues. CDR1 is DFQATT, CDR2 SNEGSKA, per germline (reference sequence). V trimming: 6 bases; J trimming: 5 bases; junction bases outside the gene matches: 10. This chain's CDR3 is CSATGLVDDEQYF. The CDR3 nucleotides read TGCAGTGCAACCGGACTAGTTGACGACGAGCAGTACTTC.

Remarks on this clonotype: At one end the junction does not follow the germline gene, possibly because of a read error. V is TRBV20-1 and J is TRBJ2-1; 15 positions match TRBD2. Per the germline V gene, CDR1 is DFQATT and CDR2 is SNEGSKA (reference sequence). The CDR3 runs to 16 residues. CDR3 bases: TGCTGTGCTAGGAGGACTAGCGGGAGGGTATACAATGAGCAGTTCTTC. Encoded protein: CCARRTSGRVYNEQFF.

This clonotype came up many times. The rearrangement links TRBV7-9 to TRBJ2-7; TRBD2 agrees at 11 bases. This CDR3 is 15 amino acids long. Germline CDR1 SEHNR, CDR2 FQNEAQ (reference sequence). The ends lost 1 base at V and 2 bases at J; junction bases unmatched: 1. CDR3 protein: CASSLGGLAAYEQYF. CDR3 nucleotides: TGTGCCAGCAGCTTAGGGGGACTAGCGGCCTACGAGCAGTACTTC. The full variable domain, with the rest looked up from reference TRBV7-9 and TRBJ2-7, is DTGVSQNPRHKITKRGQNVTFRCDPISEHNRLYWYRQTLGQGPEFLTYFQNEAQLEKSRLLSDRFSAERPKGSFSTLEIQRTEQGDSAMYLCASSLGGLAAYEQYFGPGTRLTVT.